The 9 T cell receptor beta chains below were found in one sample sequenced in a study of blood T cell repertoires in COVID-19. Profiled with immunoSEQ multiplex PCR; TCRdb holds only in-frame clones, not every one. This table holds roughly 130,000 clones, roughly nine tenths found once. Source material: peripheral blood. These receptors were collected from a man between 45 and 60 years old with active COVID-19.

V and J are TRBV6-5 and TRBJ1-5, with a tentative D call TRBD1 (6 bases). The CDR3 runs to 15 residues. Germline CDR1 is MNHEY and CDR2 is SVGAGI. Trimming stripped 6 bases from V and 5 bases from J, with 17 bases between. The chain's CDR3 is CASRRTVPGDQPQHF. CDR3 bases: TGTGCCAGCAGGAGGACAGTGCCCGGGGATCAGCCCCAGCATTTT.

The J gene is TRBJ1-6, the V gene TRBV5-4; unclear D gene. V gave up 4 bases and J gave up 12 bases, with 11 bases separating them. CDR3 length equals 12 residues. Germline assignment: CDR1 SGHNT and CDR2 YYREEE (reference sequence). The CDR3 is CASSLGPGPLHF. In DNA, the CDR3 is TGTGCCAGCAGCCTGGGTCCGGGACCCCTCCACTTT.

V usage is TRBV7-8 and J usage is TRBJ2-7; possibly TRBD2 for D (5 bases). The CDR3 length is 14 residues. Germline assignment: CDR1 SGHVS and CDR2 FQNEAQ. Trimming pared 1 base from V and 2 bases from J, leaving 9 bases between. CDR3 DNA sequence: TGTGCCAGCAGCTTAGTCGGGAAAACCTACGAGCAGTACTTC. Amino acids: CASSLVGKTYEQYF.

Only a few counts were recorded for this clone. The chain combines TRBV7-2 with TRBJ2-7; a weak D match, TRBD2 (7 bases). V gave up 5 bases and J gave up 1 base, with 12 bases separating them. CDR3 length: 14 amino acids. Looked up from germline, CDR1 is SGHTA and CDR2 is FQGNSA. DNA for the CDR3: TGTGCCAGCAGCCCGGGGGGCAAATCCTACGAGCAGTACTTC. Translation: CASSPGGKSYEQYF.

The chain joins TRBV6-4 to TRBJ2-2; the match to TRBD1 covers 8 bases. The junction had 2 bases not matched to a gene; V was cut back by 3 bases and J by 5 bases. The CDR3 runs to 14 residues. Looked up from germline, CDR1 is MRHNA and CDR2 is SNTAGT. The CDR3 DNA reads TGTGCCAGCAGTGATAACAGGGGGACCGGGGAGCTGTTTTTT. As protein: CASSDNRGTGELFF.

V gene TRBV18 combines with J gene TRBJ1-2; unclear D gene. V lost 3 bases, J lost 5 bases, and 16 bases lay in between. The CDR3 totals 15 residues. In germline, CDR1 is KGHSH, CDR2 LQKENI. The CDR3 protein is CASSPRSEAPYGYTF. Written as DNA, the CDR3 is TGTGCCAGCTCACCGCGGTCTGAGGCACCATATGGCTACACCTTC. The whole variable domain, remainder taken from reference TRBV18 and TRBJ1-2, is NAGVMQNPRHLVRRRGQEARLRCSPMKGHSHVYWYRQLPEEGLKFMVYLQKENIIDESGMPKERFSAEFPKEGPSILRIQQVVRGDSAAYFCASSPRSEAPYGYTFGSGTRLTVV.

This chain connects TRBV19 to TRBJ1-3; D not resolved. Germline loops: CDR1 LNHDA, CDR2 SQIVND (reference sequence). V shed 1 base and J shed 0 bases, with 7 bases lying between them. The length of the CDR3 is 15 residues. The CDR3 coding sequence is TGTGCCAGTAGTATAGCCGACTTCTCTGGAAACACCATATATTTT. This gives the protein CASSIADFSGNTIYF. Complete variable domain (other parts from reference TRBV19 and TRBJ1-3): DGGITQSPKYLFRKEGQNVTLSCEQNLNHDAMYWYRQDPGQGLRLIYYSQIVNDFQKGDIAEGYSVSREKKESFPLTVTSAQKNPTAFYLCASSIADFSGNTIYFGEGSWLTVV.

The V call is TRBV5-1, the J call TRBJ1-1; D is perhaps TRBD1 (6 bases). Germline CDR1 and CDR2: SGHRS and YFSETQ. The CDR3 covers 18 residues. Between the trimmed V and J ends, which lost 7 bases and 6 bases, there was a span of 31 bases. This chain's CDR3 is CASAHESMADSGLAEAFF. The DNA for the CDR3 is TGCGCCAGCGCACACGAATCTATGGCGGACAGCGGCCTGGCTGAAGCTTTCTTT.

The V and J genes are TRBV2 and TRBJ2-5, with 12 bases matching TRBD2. The CDR3 sequence is 15 residues long. CDR1 and CDR2 (germline): SNHLY, FYNNEI. J gave up 7 bases and V 7 bases, and 10 bases lay outside the gene matches. Here the CDR3 DNA reads TGTGCCAGCAAAGGACTAGCGGGATCAATTGGGACCCAGTACTTC. It specifies CASKGLAGSIGTQYF.